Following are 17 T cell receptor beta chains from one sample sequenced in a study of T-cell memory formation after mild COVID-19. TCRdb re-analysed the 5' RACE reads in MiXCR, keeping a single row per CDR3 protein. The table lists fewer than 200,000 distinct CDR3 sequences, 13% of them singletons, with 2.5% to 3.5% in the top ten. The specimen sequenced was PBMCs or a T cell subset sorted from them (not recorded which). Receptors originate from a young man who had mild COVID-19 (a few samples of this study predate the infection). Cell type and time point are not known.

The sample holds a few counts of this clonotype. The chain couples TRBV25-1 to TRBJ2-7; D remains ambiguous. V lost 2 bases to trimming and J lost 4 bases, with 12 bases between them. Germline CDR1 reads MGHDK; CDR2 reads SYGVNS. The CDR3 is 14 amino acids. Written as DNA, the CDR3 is TGTGCCAGCAGTGAAATGGGTTCTGGGTACGAGCAGTACTTC. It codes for CASSEMGSGYEQYF.

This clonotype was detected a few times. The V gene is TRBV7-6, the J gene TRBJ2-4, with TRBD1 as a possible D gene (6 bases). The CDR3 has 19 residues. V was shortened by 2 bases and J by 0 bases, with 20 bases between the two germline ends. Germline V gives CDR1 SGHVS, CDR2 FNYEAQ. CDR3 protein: CASSLISRGQGSAKNIQYF. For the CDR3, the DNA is TGTGCCAGCAGCTTAATCAGCAGGGGTCAGGGTTCAGCCAAAAACATTCAGTACTTC.

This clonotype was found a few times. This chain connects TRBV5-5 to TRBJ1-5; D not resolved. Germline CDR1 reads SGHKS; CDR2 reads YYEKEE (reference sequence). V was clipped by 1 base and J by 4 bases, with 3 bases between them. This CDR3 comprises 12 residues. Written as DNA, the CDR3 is TGTGCCAGCAGCTTGTGGAATCAGCCCCAGCATTTT. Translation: CASSLWNQPQHF.

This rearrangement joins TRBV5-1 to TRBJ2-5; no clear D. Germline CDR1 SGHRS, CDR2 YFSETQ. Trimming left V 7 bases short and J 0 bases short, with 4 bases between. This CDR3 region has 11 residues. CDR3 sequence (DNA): TGCGCCAGCGCCTACCAAGAGACCCAGTACTTC. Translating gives CASAYQETQYF.

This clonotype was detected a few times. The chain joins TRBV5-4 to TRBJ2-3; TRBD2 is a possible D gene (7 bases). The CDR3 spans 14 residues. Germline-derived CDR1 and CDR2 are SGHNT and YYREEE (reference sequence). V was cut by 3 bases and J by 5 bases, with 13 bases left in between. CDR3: CASSSKGGGDTQYF. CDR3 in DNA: TGTGCCAGCAGCTCCAAGGGGGGGGGAGATACGCAGTATTTT.

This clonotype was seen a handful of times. The CDR3 spells CASRKPRDYEQYV. The CDR3 coding sequence is TGTGCCAGCAGAAAACCCAGGGACTACGAGCAGTACGTC. The chain is built from TRBV6-2 or TRBV6-3 and TRBJ2-7, with D maybe TRBD1 (5 bases). The CDR3 totals 13 residues. Germline-derived CDR1 and CDR2 are MNHEY and SVGEGT. V was shortened by 6 bases and J by 3 bases, with 12 bases between the two germline ends.

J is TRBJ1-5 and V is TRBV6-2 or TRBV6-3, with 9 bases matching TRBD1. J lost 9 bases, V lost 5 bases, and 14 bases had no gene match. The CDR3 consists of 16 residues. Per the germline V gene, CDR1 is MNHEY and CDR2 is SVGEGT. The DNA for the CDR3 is TGTGCCAGCAGTGGGGGCGGGACAGGGTTGGATCGGCCCCAGCATTTT. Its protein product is CASSGGGTGLDRPQHF.

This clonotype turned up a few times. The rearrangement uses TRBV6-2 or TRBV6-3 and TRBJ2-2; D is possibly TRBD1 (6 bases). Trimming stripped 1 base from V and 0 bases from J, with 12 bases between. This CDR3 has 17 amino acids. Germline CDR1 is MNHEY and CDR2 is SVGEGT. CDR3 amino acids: CASSYFPTGSNTGELFF. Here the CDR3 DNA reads TGTGCCAGCAGTTACTTCCCGACAGGATCGAACACCGGGGAGCTGTTTTTT.

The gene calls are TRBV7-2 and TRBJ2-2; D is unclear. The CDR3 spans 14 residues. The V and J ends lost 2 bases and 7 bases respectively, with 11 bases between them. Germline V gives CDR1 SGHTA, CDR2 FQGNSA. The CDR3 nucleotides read TGTGCCAGCAGCTTATTTCACACAATCGGGGAGCTGTTTTTT. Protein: CASSLFHTIGELFF.

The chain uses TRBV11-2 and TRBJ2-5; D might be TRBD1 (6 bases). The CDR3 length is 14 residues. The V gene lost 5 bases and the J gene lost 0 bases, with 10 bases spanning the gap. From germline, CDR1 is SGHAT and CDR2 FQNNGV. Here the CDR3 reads CASSGGQYQETQYF. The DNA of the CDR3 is TGTGCCAGCAGCGGCGGACAGTACCAAGAGACCCAGTACTTC.

The CDR3 sequence: CASSRRRDRGDNEQFF. The CDR3 DNA reads as TGTGCCAGCAGTCGCCGGCGGGACAGGGGAGACAATGAGCAGTTCTTC. The chain joins TRBV3-1 to TRBJ2-1; TRBD1 matches 10 bases. The CDR3 sequence is 16 residues long. In germline, CDR1 is LGHDT, CDR2 YNNKEL (reference sequence). V lost 6 bases to trimming and J lost 5 bases; unmatched junction nucleotides: 10.

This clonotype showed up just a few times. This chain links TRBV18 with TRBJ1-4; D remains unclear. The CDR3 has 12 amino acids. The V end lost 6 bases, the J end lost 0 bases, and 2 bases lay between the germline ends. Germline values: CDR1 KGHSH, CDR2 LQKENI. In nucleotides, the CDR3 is TGTGCCAGCTCCACAACTAATGAAAAACTGTTTTTT. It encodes CASSTTNEKLFF.

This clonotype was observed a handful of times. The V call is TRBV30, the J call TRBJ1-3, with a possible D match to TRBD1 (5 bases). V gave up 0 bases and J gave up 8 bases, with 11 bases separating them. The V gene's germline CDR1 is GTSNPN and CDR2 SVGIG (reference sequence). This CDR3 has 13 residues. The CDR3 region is CAWSVEGSYTIYF. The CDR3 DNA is TGTGCCTGGAGTGTCGAGGGGTCGTACACCATATATTTT. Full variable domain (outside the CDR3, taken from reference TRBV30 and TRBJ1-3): SQTIHQWPATLVQPVGSPLSLECTVEGTSNPNLYWYRQAAGRGLQLLFYSVGIGQISSEVPQNLSASRPQDRQFILSSKKLLLSDSGFYLCAWSVEGSYTIYFGEGSWLTVV.

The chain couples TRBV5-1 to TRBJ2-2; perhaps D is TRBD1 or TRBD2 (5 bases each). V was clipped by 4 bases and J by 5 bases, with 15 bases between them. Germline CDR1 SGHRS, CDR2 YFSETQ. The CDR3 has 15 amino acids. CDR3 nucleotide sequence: TGCGCCAGCAGCCTGGGGGACGTGGGAACCGGGGAGCTGTTTTTT. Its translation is CASSLGDVGTGELFF.

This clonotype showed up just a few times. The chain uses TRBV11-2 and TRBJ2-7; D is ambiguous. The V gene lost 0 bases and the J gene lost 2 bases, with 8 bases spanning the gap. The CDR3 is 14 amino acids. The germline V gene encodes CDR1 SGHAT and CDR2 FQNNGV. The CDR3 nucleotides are TGTGCCAGCAGCTTAGAGCCAGGCCCCTACGAGCAGTACGTC. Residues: CASSLEPGPYEQYV.

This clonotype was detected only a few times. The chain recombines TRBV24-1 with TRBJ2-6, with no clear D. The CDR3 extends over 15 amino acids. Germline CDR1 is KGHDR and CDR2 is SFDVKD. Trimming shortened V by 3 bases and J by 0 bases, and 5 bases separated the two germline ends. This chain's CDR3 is CATSDQSSGANVLTF. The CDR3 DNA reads TGTGCCACCAGTGATCAGAGCTCTGGGGCCAACGTCCTGACTTTC.

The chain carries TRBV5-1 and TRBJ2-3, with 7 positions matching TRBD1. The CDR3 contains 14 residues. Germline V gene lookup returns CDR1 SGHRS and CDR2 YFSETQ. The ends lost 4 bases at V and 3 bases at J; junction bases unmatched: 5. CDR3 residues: CASSNGQETDTQYF. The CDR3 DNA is TGCGCCAGCAGCAACGGACAGGAGACAGATACGCAGTATTTT.